This is a list of T cell receptor beta chains from one sample in a study of blood T cell repertoires in COVID-19. Assay: immunoSEQ multiplex PCR; the TCRdb copy retains only in-frame clones and omits some. Here the sample spans roughly 200,000 clones, 85% being singletons. The specimen sequenced was PBMCs or T cells enriched from blood (not recorded which). These receptors originate from a man aged 35-49 years who had recovered from COVID-19. CDR3s include the opening cysteine and the closing phenylalanine or tryptophan. The order of the fields is D gene, J gene, clone size, V gene, CDR3 DNA, CDR3 protein. The D gene is left open where the match is weak. Clone size appears in some rows only: once, few, many, or a class for an expanded clone.

- | TRBJ1-1 | - | TRBV29-1 | TGCAGCGTCAGCCGACAAGGGAACACTGAAGCTTTCTTT | CSVSRQGNTEAFF
- | TRBJ1-2 | - | TRBV5-4 | TGTGCCAGCAGCTTGACAGCCGGCCACTATGGCTACACCTTC | CASSLTAGHYGYTF
TRBD2 | TRBJ2-7 | - | TRBV6-4 | TGTGCCAGCAGAGCTCTAGCGGGAGTTGGCGAGCAGTACTTC | CASRALAGVGEQYF
TRBD1 | TRBJ1-1 | once | TRBV7-6 | TGTGCCAGCAGCTTAGACAGGGGGAACACTGAAGCTTTCTTT | CASSLDRGNTEAFF
TRBD2 | TRBJ2-2 | - | TRBV7-8 | TGTGCCAGCAGCCCAGGACTAGCGGGCATTACCGGGGAGCTGTTTTTT | CASSPGLAGITGELFF
- | TRBJ2-1 | once | TRBV7-9 | TGTGCCAGCAGCTCCCGCTCGAGTCGGGGCAATGAGCAGTTCTTC | CASSSRSSRGNEQFF
TRBD2 | TRBJ2-1 | - | TRBV14 | TGTGCCAGCAGCCAAGGGAATCGCGGGAGTGTTGGCTACAATGAGCAGTTCTTC | CASSQGNRGSVGYNEQFF
TRBD2 | TRBJ2-2 | - | TRBV30 | TGTGCCTGGCATACTAGCGGGGGAATAACCGGGGAGCTGTTTTTT | CAWHTSGGITGELFF
- | TRBJ2-7 | - | TRBV10-1 | TGCGCCAGCAGGGACAGGGAGGGTTCCTCCTACGAGCAGTACTTC | CASRDREGSSYEQYF
- | TRBJ2-1 | - | TRBV24-1 | TGTGCCACCAGTGACCCTGGAACAGGGTACAATGAGCAGTTCTTC | CATSDPGTGYNEQFF
- | TRBJ2-7 | - | TRBV12-3/TRBV12-4 | TGTGCCAGCAGTTTAGCCGTTGAGCTAGAGCAGTACTTC | CASSLAVELEQYF
- | TRBJ1-1 | few | TRBV18 | TGTGCCAGCTCACAAAACGGGGGTAACACTGAAGCTTTCTTT | CASSQNGGNTEAFF
TRBD1 | TRBJ1-1 | - | TRBV7-9 | TGTGCCAGCAGCACCCGGGACAGTAACACTGAAGCTTTCTTT | CASSTRDSNTEAFF
TRBD1 | TRBJ1-2 | - | TRBV5-4 | TGTGCCAGCAGCCTTCCCGGGACAGGGGGATATCGCTACACCTTC | CASSLPGTGGYRYTF
TRBD1 | TRBJ1-2 | - | TRBV5-8 | TGTGCCAGCAGCTTGTTAAGTTGGACAGGGGTTAACTATGGCTACACCTTC | CASSLLSWTGVNYGYTF
- | TRBJ2-2 | - | TRBV6-1 | TGTGCCAGCAGTGAACAGGATTCGCCCGGGGAGCTGTTTTTT | CASSEQDSPGELFF
TRBD1 | TRBJ2-5 | - | TRBV28 | TGTGCCAGCAGTTTATATTCCAGGGGGTTGTACCAAGAGACCCAGTACTTC | CASSLYSRGLYQETQYF
- | TRBJ1-5 | - | TRBV11-2 | TGTGCCAGCAGCATCCCGTTCCGGGAGCGGCCCCAGCATTTT | CASSIPFRERPQHF
- | TRBJ2-7 | - | TRBV9 | TGTGCCAGCAGCGTAGAACCCACAGCCTACGAGCAGTACTTC | CASSVEPTAYEQYF
TRBD1 | TRBJ2-7 | - | TRBV15 | TGTGCCACCAGCGGCCCTCGGACAGGAAAAACCTACGAGCAGTACTTC | CATSGPRTGKTYEQYF
TRBD1 | TRBJ2-5 | - | TRBV10-2 | TGCGCCAGCAGTGAGTTTACAGGGGAAGAGACCCAGTACTTC | CASSEFTGEETQYF
TRBD2 | TRBJ2-3 | - | TRBV4-1 | TGCGCCAGCAGGGACGTCTGGGCTAGCGGGAAGATGGATACGCAGTATTTT | CASRDVWASGKMDTQYF